This TCR beta chain was observed in a study of blood T cell repertoires in COVID-19. Study background: Samples representing acute and convalescent COVID-19 were sourced from the United States, Italy and Spain. The analysed material was cDNA or gDNA that came from T cells, B-cell-depleted T cells, or PBMCs.

In the authors' methods: Scientists estimated how many nucleated cells there were by amplifying reference gene primers. Clones were read by immunoSEQ multiplex PCR, and TCRdb kept only the in-frame ones, dropping some. V and J calls and clone size follow that table, whereas D and trimming were derived from the DNA. In the table there are around 120,000 clones, around two thirds of which are singletons. Between the trimmed V and J ends, which lost 2 bases and 0 bases, there was a span of 18 bases. Germline lookup yields CDR1 MNHEY and CDR2 SVGEGT. There are 18 residues in the CDR3. The sample was peripheral blood. This sequence originates from a woman aged 65 to 85 with acute or convalescent COVID-19. J is TRBJ2-3 and V is TRBV6-2 or TRBV6-3; tentative D call: TRBD2 (5 bases). CDR3 nucleotide sequence: TGTGCCAGCAGTTACCCGACCTTTCGAGCGGATAGCACAGATACGCAGTATTTT. Translating gives CASSYPTFRADSTDTQYF.